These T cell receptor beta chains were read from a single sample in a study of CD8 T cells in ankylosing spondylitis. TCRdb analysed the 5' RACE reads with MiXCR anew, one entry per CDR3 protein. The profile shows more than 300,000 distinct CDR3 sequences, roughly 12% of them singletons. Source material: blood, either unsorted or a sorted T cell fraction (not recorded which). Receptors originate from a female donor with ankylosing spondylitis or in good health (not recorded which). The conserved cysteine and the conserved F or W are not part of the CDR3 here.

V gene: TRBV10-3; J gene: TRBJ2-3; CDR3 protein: AISEAADTQY
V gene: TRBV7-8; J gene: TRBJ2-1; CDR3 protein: ASSLAREGSSYNEQF
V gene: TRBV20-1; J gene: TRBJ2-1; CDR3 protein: SARATSGRGNEQF
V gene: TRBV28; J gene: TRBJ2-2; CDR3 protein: ATVDYANTGELF
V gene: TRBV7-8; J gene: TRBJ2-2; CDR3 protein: ASSLAGQSTGELF
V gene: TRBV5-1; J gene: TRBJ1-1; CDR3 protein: ASSLLPIQGWDTEAF
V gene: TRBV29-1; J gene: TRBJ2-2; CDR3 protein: SADTGYTGELF
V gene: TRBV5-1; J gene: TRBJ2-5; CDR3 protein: ASRIGEGRQETQY
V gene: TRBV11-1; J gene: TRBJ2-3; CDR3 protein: ASSSPLAGSLIHTDTQY
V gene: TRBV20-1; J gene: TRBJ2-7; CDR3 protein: SARRSAYEQY
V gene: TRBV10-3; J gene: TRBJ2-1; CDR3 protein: AISELGLRGGEQF
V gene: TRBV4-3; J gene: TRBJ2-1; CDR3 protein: ASSYGQGIENEQF
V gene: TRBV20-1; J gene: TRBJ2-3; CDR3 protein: SAGTGGIDTQY
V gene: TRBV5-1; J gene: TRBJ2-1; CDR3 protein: ASSLAVGRGGYNEQF
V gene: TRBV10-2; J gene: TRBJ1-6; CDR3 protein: ASSENPISYNSPLH
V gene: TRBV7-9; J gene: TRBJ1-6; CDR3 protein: ASSLVNSPLH
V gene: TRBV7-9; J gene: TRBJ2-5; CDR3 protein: ASSLSLSQETQY
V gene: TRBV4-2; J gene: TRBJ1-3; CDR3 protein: ASSQDRVSSGNTIY
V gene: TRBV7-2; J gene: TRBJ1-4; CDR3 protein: ASRAPGVPDNEKLF
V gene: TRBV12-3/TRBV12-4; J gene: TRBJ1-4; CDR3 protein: ASSLRGRGGKLF
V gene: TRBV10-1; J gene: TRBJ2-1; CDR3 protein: ASSLQAQGYGQF
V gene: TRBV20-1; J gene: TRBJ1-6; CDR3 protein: SAPRGQGRSPLH
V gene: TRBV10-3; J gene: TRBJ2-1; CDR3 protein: AISESNSGSSYNEQF
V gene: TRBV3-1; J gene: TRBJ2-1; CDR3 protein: ASSQETRAGAGNEQF
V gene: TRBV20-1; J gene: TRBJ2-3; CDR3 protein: SLRTERTDTQY
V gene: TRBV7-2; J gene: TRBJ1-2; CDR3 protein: ASSKGGQGVYGYT
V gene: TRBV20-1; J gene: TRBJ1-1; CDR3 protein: SASEGHSNTEAF
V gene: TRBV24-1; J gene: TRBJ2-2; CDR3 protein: ATGRTNEDTGELF
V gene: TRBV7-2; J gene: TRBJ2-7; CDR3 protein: ASSFSRDEQY
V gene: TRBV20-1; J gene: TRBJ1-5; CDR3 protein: SARRGGQPQH
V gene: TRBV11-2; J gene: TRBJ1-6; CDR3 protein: ASSLMTYNSPLH
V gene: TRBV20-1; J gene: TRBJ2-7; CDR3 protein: SARGHSGIAGEQY
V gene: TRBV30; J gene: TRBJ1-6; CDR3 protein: AWRWGQGNSPLH
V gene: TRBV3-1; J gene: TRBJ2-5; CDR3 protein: ASNAGAGFGETQY
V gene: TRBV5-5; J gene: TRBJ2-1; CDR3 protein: ASSSDPRPASVDEQF
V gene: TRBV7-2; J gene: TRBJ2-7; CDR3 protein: ASSLELAGYPPNL
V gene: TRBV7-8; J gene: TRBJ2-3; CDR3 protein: ASSLGGLGLKTTDTQY
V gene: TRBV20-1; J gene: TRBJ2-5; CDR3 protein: SASLSRETQY
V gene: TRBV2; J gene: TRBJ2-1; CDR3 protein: GTRLYNEQF
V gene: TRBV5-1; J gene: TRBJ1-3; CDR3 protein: ASSLEPLRPYSGNTIY
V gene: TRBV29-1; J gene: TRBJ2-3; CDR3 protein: SVRGTSGSTDTQY
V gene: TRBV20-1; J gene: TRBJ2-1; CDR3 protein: SASGWWEQF
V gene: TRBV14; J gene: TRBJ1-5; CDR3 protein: ASSQDWGRGDSNQPQH
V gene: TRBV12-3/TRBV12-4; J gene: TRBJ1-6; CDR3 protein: ASSLSGSESPLH
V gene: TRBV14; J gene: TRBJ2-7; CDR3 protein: ASSQDGGFEQY
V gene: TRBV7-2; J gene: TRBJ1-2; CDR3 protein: ASYGLPVARGYT
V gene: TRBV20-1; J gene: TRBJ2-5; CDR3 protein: SAPDRAQETQY
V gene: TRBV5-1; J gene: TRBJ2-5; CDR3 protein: ASSPGTSGQETQY
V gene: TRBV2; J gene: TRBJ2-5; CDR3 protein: ASSVRDLQETQY
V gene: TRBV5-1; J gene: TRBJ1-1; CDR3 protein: ASSFQGSLIMGAEAF